This T cell receptor beta chain comes out of a study of blood T cells in healthy people across ages. About the research overall: With template switching, about one barcoded beta molecule was captured per two T cells.

Germline V CDR1 and CDR2: DFQATT, SNEGSKA (reference sequence). V dropped 8 bases and J dropped 10 bases, with 21 bases sitting between them. The CDR3 has 13 amino acids. As concerns this clonotype: Its antigen is unidentified. With a much larger clone just one base away, this may be a read error.

Alongside a J-beta primer mix, a sample-barcoded 5' primer served in a second PCR lasting about 7 to 12 cycles. Samples each returned at least 3 million CDR3-containing paired-end reads. TCRdb reanalysed the 5' RACE reads using MiXCR and keeps one entry per CDR3 protein. The sample lists around 940,000 distinct CDR3 sequences, 51% occurring once. Study-level points and caveats: Donor CMV status, an unknown factor, possibly confounded changes in expanded clonotypes. Across the age range, TCR beta diversity per million T cells fell in a roughly linear way.

The chain joins TRBV20-1 to TRBJ2-1; either TRBD1 or TRBD2 may supply D (5 bases each). The source of this sequence is a woman between 55 and 75 years old in good health. Sequencing was carried out using blood. This CDR3 is CSYRDGSLREQFF. The CDR3 bases are TGCAGTTACCGGGACGGATCCTTGAGAGAGCAGTTCTTC.